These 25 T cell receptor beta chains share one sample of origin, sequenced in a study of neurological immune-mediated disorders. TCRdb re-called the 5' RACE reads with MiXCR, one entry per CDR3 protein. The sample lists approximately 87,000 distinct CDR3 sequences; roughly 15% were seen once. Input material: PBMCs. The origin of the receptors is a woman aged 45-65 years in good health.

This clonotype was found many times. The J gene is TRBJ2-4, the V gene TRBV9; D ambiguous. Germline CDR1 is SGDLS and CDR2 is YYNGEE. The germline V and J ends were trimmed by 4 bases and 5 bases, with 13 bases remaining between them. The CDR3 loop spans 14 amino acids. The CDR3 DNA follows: TGTGCCAGCAGCATTGGGAACCCTCAAAACATTCAGTACTTC. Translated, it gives CASSIGNPQNIQYF.

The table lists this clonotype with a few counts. The CDR3 DNA reads as TGTGCCAGCAGTGAAGAGCTGGGGTTGGTGCAGTACTTC. This gives the protein CASSEELGLVQYF. The rearrangement links TRBV6-1 to TRBJ2-7; no reliable D call. Trimming shortened V by 1 base and J by 9 bases, and 13 bases separated the two germline ends. This CDR3 spans 13 amino acids. Germline V CDR1 and CDR2: MNHNS, SASEGT.

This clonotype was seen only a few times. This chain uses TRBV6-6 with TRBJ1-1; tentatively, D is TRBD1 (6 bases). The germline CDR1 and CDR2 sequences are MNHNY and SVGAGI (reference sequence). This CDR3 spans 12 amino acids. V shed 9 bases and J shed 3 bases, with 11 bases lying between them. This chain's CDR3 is CASSGGHTEAFF. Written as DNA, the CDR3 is TGTGCCAGTTCCGGGGGGCACACTGAAGCTTTCTTT.

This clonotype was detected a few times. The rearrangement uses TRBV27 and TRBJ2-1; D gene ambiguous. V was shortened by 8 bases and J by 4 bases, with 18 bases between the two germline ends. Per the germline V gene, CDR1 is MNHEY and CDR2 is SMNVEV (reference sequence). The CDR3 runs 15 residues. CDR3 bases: TGTGCCAGCGGACCCAGACCCGGACCGTACAATGAGCAGTTCTTC. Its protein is CASGPRPGPYNEQFF.

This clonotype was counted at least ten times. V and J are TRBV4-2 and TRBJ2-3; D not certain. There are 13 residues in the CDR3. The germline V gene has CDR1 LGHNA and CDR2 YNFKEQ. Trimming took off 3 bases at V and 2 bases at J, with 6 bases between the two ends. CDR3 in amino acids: CASSQLVTDTQYF. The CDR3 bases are TGTGCCAGCAGCCAGCTAGTCACAGATACGCAGTATTTT.

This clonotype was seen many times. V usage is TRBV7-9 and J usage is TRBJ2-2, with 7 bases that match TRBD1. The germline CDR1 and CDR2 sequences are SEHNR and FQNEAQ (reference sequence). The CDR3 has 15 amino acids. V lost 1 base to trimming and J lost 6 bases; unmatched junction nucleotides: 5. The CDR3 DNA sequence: TGTGCCAGCAGCTTAGTAAACAGGGGAGCCGGGGAGCTGTTTTTT. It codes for CASSLVNRGAGELFF.

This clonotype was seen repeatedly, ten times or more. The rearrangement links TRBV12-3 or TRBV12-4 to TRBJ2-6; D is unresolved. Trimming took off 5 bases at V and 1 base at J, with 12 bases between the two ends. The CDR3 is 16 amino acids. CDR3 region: CASSPRFGSGANVLTF. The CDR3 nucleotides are TGTGCCAGCAGTCCGAGGTTTGGGTCTGGGGCCAACGTCCTGACTTTC.

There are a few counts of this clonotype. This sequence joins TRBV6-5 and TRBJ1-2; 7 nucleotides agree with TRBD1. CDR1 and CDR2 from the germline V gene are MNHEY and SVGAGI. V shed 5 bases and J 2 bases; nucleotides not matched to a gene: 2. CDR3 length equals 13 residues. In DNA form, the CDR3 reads TGTGCCAGCAGTGCCAGGGGGAACTATGGCTACACCTTC. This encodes CASSARGNYGYTF.

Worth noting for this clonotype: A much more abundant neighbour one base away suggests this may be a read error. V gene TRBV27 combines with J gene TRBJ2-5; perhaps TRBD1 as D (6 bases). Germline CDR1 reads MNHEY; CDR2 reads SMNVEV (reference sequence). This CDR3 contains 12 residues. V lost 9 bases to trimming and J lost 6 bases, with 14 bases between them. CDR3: CARTGQGKTQYF. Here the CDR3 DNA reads TGTGCCAGAACGGGCCAGGGGAAGACCCAGTACTTC.

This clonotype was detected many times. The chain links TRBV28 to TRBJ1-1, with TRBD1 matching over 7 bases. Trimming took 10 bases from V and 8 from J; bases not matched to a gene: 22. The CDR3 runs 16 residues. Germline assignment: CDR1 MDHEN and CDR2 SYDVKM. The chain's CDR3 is CAITPNRGHPQKEAFF. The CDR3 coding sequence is TGTGCCATCACACCCAACAGGGGACATCCCCAAAAAGAAGCTTTCTTT.

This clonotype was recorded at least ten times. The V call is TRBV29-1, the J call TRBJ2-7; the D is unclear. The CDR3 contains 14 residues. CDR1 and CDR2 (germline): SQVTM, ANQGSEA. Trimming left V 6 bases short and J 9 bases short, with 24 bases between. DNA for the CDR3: TGCAGCGTGGCCGAGGACGTAGGTGTTGTGAGGCAGTACTTC. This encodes CSVAEDVGVVRQYF.

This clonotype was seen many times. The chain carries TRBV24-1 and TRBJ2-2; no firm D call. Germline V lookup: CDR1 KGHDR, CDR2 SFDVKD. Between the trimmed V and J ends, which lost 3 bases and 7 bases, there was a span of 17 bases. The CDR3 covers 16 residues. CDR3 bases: TGTGCCACCAGTGATCCAGATCTAGGGTTCAACGGGGAGCTGTTTTTT. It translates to CATSDPDLGFNGELFF.

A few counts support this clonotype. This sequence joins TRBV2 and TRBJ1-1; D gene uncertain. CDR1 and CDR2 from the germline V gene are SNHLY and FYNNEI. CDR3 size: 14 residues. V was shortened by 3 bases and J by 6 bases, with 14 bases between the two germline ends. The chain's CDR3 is CASSEGGEISEAFF. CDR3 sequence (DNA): TGTGCCAGCAGTGAGGGCGGGGAGATATCTGAAGCTTTCTTT. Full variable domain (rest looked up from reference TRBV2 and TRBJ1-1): EPEVTQTPSHQVTQMGQEVILRCVPISNHLYFYWYRQILGQKVEFLVSFYNNEISEKSEIFDDQFSVERPDGSNFTLKIRSTKLEDSAMYFCASSEGGEISEAFFGQGTRLTVV.

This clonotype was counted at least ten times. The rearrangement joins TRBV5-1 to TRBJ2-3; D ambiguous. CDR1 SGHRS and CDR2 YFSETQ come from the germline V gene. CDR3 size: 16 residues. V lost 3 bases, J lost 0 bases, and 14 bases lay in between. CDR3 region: CASSSMDETSTDTQYF. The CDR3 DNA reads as TGCGCCAGCAGCTCTATGGACGAAACTAGCACAGATACGCAGTATTTT.

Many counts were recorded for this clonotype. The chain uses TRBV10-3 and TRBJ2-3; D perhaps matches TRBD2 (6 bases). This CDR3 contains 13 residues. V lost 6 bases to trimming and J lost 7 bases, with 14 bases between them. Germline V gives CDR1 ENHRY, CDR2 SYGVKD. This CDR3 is CAISAGTGNTQYF. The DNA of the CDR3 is TGTGCCATCAGCGCCGGGACTGGGAATACGCAGTATTTT.

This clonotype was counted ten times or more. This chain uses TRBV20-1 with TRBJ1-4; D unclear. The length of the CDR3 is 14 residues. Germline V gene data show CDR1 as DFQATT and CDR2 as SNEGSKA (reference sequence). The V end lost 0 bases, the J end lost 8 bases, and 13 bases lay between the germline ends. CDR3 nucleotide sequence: TGCAGTGCTAGAGATTCCTCAGGACGAGAAAAACTGTTTTTT. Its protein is CSARDSSGREKLFF.

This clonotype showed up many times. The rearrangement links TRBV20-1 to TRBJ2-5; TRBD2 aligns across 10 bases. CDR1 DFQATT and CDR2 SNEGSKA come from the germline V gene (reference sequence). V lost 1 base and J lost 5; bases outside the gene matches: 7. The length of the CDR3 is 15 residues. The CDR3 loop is CSARGSAGGRETQYF. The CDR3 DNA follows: TGCAGTGCTAGAGGTTCAGCGGGAGGGCGGGAGACCCAGTACTTC.

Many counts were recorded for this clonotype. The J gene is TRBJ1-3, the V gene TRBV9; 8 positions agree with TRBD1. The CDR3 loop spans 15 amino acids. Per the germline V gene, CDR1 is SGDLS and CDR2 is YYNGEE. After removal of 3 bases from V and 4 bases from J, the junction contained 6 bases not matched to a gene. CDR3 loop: CASSAGTGGGNTIYF. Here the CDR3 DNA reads TGTGCCAGCAGCGCCGGGACAGGCGGGGGAAACACCATATATTTT.

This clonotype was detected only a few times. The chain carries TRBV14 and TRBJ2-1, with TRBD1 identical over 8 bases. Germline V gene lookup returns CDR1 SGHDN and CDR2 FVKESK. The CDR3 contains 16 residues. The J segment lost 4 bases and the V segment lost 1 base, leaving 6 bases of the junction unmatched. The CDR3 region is CASSQVGTGHYNEQFF. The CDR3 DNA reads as TGTGCCAGCAGCCAAGTCGGGACAGGACATTACAATGAGCAGTTCTTC. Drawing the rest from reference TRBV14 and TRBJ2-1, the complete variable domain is EAGVTQFPSHSVIEKGQTVTLRCDPISGHDNLYWYRRVMGKEIKFLLHFVKESKQDESGMPNNRFLAERTGGTYSTLKVQPAELEDSGVYFCASSQVGTGHYNEQFFGPGTRLTVL.

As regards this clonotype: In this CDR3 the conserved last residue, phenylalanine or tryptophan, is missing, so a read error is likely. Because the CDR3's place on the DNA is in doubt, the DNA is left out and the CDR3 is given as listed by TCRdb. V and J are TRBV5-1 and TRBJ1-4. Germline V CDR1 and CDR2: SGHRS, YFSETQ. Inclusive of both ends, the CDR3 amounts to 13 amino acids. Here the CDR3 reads CASRETTNEKLVL.

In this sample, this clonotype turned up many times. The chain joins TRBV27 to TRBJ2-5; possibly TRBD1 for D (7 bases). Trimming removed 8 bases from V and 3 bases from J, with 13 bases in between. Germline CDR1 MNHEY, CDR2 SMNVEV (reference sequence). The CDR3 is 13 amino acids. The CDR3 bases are TGTGCCAGCGCGGAGGGGACAGAAGAGACCCAGTACTTC. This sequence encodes CASAEGTEETQYF.

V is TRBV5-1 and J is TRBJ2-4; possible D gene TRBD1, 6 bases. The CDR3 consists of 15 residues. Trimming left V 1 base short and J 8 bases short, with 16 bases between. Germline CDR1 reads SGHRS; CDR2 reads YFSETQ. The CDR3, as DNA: TGCGCCAGCAGCTTGAGCCACAGAGGGGGTGACATTCAGTACTTC. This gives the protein CASSLSHRGGDIQYF.

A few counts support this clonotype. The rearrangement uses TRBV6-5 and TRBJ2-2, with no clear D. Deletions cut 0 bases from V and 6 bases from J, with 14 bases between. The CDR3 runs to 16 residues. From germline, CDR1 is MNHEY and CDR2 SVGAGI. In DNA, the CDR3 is TGTGCCAGCAGTTACTCGAATCGAATCCGCCCCGGGGAGCTGTTTTTT. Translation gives CASSYSNRIRPGELFF.

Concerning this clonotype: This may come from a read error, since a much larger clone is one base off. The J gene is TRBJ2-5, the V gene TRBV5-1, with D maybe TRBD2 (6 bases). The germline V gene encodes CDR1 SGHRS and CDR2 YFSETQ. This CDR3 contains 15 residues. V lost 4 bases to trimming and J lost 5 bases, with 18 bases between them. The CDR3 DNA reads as TGCGCCAGCAGCATAACCCTAGCGTCGAGGGAGACCCAGTACTTC. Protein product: CASSITLASRETQYF.

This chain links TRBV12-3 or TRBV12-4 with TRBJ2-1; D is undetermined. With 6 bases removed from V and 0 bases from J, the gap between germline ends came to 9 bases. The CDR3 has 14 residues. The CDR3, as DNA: TGTGCCAGCAGGGAGTTTAGCTCCTACAATGAGCAGTTCTTC. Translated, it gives CASREFSSYNEQFF.